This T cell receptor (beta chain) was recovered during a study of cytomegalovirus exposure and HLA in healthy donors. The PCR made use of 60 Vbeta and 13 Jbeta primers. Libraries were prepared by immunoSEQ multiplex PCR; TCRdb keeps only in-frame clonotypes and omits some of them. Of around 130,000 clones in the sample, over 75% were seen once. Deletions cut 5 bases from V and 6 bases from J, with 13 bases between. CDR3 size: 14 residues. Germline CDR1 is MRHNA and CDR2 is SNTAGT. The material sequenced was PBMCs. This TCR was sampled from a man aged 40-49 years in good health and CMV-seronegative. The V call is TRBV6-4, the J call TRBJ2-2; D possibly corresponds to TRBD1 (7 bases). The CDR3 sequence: CASSSQGGAGELFF. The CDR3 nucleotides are TGTGCCAGCAGTTCCCAGGGGGGAGCCGGGGAGCTGTTTTTT.